The clone carrying this T cell receptor beta chain was detected only a few times. This record belongs to a study of T cell responses to AZD1222 COVID-19 vaccine. Study summary: Some second doses came at about 4 weeks and others at about 12 weeks; these were pooled.

Profiling relied on immunoSEQ multiplex PCR, and the TCRdb table lists in-frame clones only, not all of them. The sample consists of fewer than 150,000 clones, approximately 86% of them appearing once. This CDR3 comprises 18 residues. The germline V gene encodes CDR1 KGHSY and CDR2 FQNENV. V was trimmed by 4 bases and J by 6 bases, leaving 24 bases between them. This specimen was peripheral blood, taken on day 0 of AZD1222 vaccination. This chain links TRBV16 with TRBJ2-2, with unresolved D. This TCR was recovered from an adult in good health. CDR3 nucleotide sequence: TGTGCCAGCAGCCCAACCCAAGCCTCCCACGTTGAGTCCGGGGAGCTGTTTTTT. It encodes CASSPTQASHVESGELFF.